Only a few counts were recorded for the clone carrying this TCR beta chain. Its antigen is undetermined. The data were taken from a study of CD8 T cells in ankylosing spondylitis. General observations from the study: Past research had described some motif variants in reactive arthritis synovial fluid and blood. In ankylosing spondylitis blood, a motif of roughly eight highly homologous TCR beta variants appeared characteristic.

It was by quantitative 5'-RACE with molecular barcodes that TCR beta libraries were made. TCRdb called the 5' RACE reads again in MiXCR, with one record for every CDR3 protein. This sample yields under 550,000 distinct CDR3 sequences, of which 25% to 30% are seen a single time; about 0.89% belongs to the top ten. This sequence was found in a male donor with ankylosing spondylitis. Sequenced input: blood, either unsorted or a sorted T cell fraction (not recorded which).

The CDR3 region has the DNA TGTGCCAGCAGTTTCGGGACAGCGACCTCTGGAAACACCATATATTTT. Its protein product is CASSFGTATSGNTIYF. The genes are TRBV6-5 and TRBJ1-3; 7 positions match TRBD1. Trimming took 4 bases from V and 0 from J; bases not matched to a gene: 6. The CDR3 covers 16 residues. From germline, CDR1 is MNHEY and CDR2 SVGAGI.